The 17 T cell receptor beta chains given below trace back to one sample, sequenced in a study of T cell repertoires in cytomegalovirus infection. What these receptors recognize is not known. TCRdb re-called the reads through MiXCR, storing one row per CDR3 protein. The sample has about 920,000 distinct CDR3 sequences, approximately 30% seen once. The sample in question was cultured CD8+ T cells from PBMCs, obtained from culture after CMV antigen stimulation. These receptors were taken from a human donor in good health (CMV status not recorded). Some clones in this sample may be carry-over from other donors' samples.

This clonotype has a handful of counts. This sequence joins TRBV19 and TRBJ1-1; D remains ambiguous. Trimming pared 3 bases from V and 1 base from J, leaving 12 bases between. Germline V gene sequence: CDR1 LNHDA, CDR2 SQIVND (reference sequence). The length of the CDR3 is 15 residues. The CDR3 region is CASSIPGTTNTEAFF. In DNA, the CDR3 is TGTGCCAGTAGTATTCCGGGAACGACGAACACTGAAGCTTTCTTT.

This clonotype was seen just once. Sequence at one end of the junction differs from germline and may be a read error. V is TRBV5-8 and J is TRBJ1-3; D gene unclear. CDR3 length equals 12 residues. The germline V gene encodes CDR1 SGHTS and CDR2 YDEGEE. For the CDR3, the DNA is TGTGCCAGCAGCTTGAAGCCCCCAGCCCTTTTTTTT. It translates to CASSLKPPALFF. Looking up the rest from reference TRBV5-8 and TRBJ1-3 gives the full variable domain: EAGVTQSPTHLIKTRGQQATLRCSPISGHTSVYWYQQALGLGLQFLLWYDEGEERNRGNFPPRFSGRQFPNYSSELNVNALELEDSALYLCASSLKPPALFFGEGSWLTVV.

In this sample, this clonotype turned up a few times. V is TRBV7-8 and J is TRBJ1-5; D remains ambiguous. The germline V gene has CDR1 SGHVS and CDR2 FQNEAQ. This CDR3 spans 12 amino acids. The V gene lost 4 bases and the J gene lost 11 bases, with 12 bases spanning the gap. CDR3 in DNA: TGTGCCAGCAGCTCGGGGTGGAGTGCCCAGCATTTT. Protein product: CASSSGWSAQHF. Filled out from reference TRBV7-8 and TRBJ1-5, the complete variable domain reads GAGVSQSPRYKVAKRGQDVALRCDPISGHVSLFWYQQALGQGPEFLTYFQNEAQLDKSGLPSDRFFAERPEGSVSTLKIQRTQQEDSAVYLCASSSGWSAQHFGDGTRLSIL.

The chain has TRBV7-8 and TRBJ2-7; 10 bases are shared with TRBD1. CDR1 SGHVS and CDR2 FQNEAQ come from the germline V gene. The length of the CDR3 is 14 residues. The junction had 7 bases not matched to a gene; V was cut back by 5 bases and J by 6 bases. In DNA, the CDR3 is TGTGCCAGCAGCACCTCCGGGACAGGGGTCGAGCAGTACGTC. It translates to CASSTSGTGVEQYV.

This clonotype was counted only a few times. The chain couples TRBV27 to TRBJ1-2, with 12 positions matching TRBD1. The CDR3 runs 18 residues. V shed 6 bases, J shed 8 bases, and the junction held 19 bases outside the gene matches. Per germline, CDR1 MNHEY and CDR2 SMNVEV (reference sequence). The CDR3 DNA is TGTGCCAGCAGCGTGGGGTTCAAAACCGGGACAGGGGGCCGAGGCTACACCTTC. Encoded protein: CASSVGFKTGTGGRGYTF.

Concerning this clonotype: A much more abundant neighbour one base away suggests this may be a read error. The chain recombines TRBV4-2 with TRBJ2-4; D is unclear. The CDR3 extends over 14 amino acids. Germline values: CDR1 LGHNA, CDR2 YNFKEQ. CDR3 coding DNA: TGTGTCAGCAGCGCGATGGTAGCCAAAAACATTCAGTACTTC. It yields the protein CVSSAMVAKNIQYF.

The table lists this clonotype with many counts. The CDR3 is CASSELGLGTEAFF. DNA for the CDR3: TGTGCCAGCAGTGAACTGGGGCTAGGCACTGAAGCTTTCTTT. This sequence joins TRBV6-1 and TRBJ1-1; D is perhaps TRBD1 (5 bases). Germline CDR1 is MNHNS and CDR2 is SASEGT. The length of the CDR3 is 14 residues. The germline V and J ends were trimmed by 2 bases and 4 bases, with 11 bases remaining between them.

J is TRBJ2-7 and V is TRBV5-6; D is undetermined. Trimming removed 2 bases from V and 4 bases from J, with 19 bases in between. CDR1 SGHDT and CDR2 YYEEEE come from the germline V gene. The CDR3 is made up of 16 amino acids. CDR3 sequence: CASSLPLFAAGYEQYF. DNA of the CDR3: TGTGCCAGCAGCTTACCCCTATTCGCGGCCGGATACGAGCAGTACTTC.

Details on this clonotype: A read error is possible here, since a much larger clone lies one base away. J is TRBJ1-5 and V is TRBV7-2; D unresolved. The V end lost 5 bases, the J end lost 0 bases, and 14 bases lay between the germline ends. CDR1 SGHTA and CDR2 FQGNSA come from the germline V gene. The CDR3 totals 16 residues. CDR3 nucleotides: TGTGCCAGCAGCGTTGAACAGTTAGCTAGCAATCAGCCCCAGCATTTT. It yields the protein CASSVEQLASNQPQHF.

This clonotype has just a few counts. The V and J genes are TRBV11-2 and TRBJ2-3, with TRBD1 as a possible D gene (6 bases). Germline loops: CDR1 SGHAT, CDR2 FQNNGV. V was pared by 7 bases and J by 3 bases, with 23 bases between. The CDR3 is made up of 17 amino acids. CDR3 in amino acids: CASNQSPVQGVTDTQYF. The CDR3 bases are TGTGCCAGCAACCAATCCCCCGTACAGGGAGTGACAGATACGCAGTATTTT. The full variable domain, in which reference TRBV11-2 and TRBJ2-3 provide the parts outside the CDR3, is EAGVAQSPRYKIIEKRQSVAFWCNPISGHATLYWYQQILGQGPKLLIQFQNNGVVDDSQLPKDRFSAERLKGVDSTLKIQPAKLEDSAVYLCASNQSPVQGVTDTQYFGPGTRLTVL.

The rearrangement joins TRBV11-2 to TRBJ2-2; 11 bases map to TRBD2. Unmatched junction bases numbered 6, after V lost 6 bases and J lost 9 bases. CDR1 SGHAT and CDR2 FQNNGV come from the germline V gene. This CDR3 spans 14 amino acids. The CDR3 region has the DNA TGTGCCAGCAGTCTAACTAGCGGGGGCCGGGAGCTGTTTTTT. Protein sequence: CASSLTSGGRELFF. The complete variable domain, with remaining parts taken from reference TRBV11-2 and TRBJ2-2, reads EAGVAQSPRYKIIEKRQSVAFWCNPISGHATLYWYQQILGQGPKLLIQFQNNGVVDDSQLPKDRFSAERLKGVDSTLKIQPAKLEDSAVYLCASSLTSGGRELFFGEGSRLTVL.

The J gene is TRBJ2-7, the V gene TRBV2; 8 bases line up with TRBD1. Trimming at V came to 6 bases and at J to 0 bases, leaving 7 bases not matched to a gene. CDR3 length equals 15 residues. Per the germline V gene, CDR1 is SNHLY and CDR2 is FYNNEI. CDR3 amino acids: CASSSPGGLSYEQYF. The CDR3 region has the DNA TGTGCCAGCAGCTCCCCAGGGGGCCTCTCCTACGAGCAGTACTTC.

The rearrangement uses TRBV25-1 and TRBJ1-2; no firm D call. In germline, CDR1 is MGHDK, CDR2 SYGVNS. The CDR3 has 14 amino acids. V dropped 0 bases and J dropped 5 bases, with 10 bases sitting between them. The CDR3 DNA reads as TGTGCCAGCAGTGAATACGGGCCCCGGTATGGCTACACCTTC. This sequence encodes CASSEYGPRYGYTF.

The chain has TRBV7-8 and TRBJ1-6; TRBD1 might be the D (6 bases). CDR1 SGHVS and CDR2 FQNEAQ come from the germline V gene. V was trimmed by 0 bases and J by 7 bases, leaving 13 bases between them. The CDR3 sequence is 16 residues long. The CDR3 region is CASSLASRGGNSPLHF. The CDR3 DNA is TGTGCCAGCAGCTTAGCGTCCAGGGGAGGGAATTCACCCCTCCACTTT.

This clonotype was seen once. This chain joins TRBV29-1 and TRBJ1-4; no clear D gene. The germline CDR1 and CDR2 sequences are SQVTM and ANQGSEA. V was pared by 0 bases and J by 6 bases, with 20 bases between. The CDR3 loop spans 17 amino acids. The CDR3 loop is CSVEDNKEGLYDEKLFF. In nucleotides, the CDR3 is TGCAGCGTTGAAGATAATAAGGAAGGGTTGTATGATGAAAAACTGTTTTTT.

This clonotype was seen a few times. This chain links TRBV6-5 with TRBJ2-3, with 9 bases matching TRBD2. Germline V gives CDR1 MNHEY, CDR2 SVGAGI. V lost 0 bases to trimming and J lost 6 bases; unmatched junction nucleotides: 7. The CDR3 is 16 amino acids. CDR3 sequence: CASSYSTAGGLDTQYF. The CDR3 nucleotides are TGTGCCAGCAGTTACTCGACTGCGGGGGGGCTGGATACGCAGTATTTT.

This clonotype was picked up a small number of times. CDR3: CSVDSGQPKNIQYF. The CDR3 nucleotides are TGCAGCGTTGACTCGGGTCAGCCCAAAAACATTCAGTACTTC. The chain uses TRBV29-1 and TRBJ2-4; the D is unclear. This CDR3 spans 14 amino acids. Trimming removed 3 bases from V and 2 bases from J, with 11 bases in between. The germline V gene has CDR1 SQVTM and CDR2 ANQGSEA.